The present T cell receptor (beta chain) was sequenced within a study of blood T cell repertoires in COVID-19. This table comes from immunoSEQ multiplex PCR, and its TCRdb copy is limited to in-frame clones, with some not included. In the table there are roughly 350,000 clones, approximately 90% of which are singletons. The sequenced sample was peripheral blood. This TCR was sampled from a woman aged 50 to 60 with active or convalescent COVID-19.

This CDR3 is CASSLGQGVQPQHF. Written as DNA, the CDR3 is TGTGCCAGCAGCTTAGGACAGGGAGTTCAGCCCCAGCATTTT. This sequence joins TRBV7-2 and TRBJ1-5, with 7 nucleotides matching TRBD1. V shed 1 base and J 6 bases; nucleotides not matched to a gene: 3. This CDR3 region has 14 residues. CDR1 and CDR2 from the germline V gene are SGHTA and FQGNSA.